These 32 T cell receptor beta chains were sequenced from one sample in a study of T cell repertoires in cytomegalovirus infection. For these receptors, no antigen is known. Via MiXCR, TCRdb re-called the reads, giving one row per CDR3 protein. Among under 850,000 distinct CDR3 sequences listed, about 33% were seen once. The sequenced sample was cultured PBMCs, obtained from culture after CMV antigen stimulation. These receptors came from a human donor in good health (CMV status not recorded). Some clones in this sample may be carry-over from other donors' samples.

This clonotype was seen at least ten times. The chain combines TRBV7-6 with TRBJ2-7, with D possibly TRBD2 on 5 matching bases. This CDR3 is 13 amino acids long. The germline V and J ends were trimmed by 5 bases and 5 bases, with 13 bases remaining between them. The V gene's germline CDR1 is SGHVS and CDR2 FNYEAQ. The CDR3 loop is CASSEGEGDEQYF. The CDR3 coding sequence is TGTGCCAGCAGCGAAGGTGAGGGCGACGAGCAGTACTTC.

This clonotype has a handful of counts. This sequence joins TRBV28 and TRBJ2-7; 9 nucleotides align to TRBD1. V lost 2 bases, J lost 5 bases, and 7 bases stayed unmatched. The CDR3 consists of 15 residues. Germline V gene lookup returns CDR1 MDHEN and CDR2 SYDVKM. The CDR3, as DNA: TGTGCCAGCAGTTTAAGGGGACAGGGTATCGACGAGCAGTACTTC. Amino acid sequence: CASSLRGQGIDEQYF.

This chain connects TRBV7-2 to TRBJ1-4; D gene unclear. V lost 1 base to trimming and J lost 7 bases, with 7 bases between them. Germline values: CDR1 SGHTA, CDR2 FQGNSA. This CDR3 is built from 13 residues. CDR3 sequence (DNA): TGTGCCAGCAGCTTAGGAGGCTTTGAAAAACTGTTTTTT. Protein sequence: CASSLGGFEKLFF.

V usage is TRBV7-6 and J usage is TRBJ1-3, with a possible D match to TRBD1 (5 bases). The V and J ends lost 5 bases and 3 bases respectively, with 17 bases between them. The CDR3 sequence is 16 residues long. The V gene's germline CDR1 is SGHVS and CDR2 FNYEAQ. In nucleotides, the CDR3 is TGTGCCAGCAGCCCAAGCCTCGGCGGGGGTGGAAACACCATATATTTT. Translated, it gives CASSPSLGGGGNTIYF.

There are many counts of this clonotype. V gene TRBV7-2 combines with J gene TRBJ2-7, with D unclear. Germline values: CDR1 SGHTA, CDR2 FQGNSA. V dropped 5 bases and J dropped 4 bases, with 18 bases sitting between them. This CDR3 comprises 15 residues. The CDR3, as DNA: TGTGCCAGCAGCCCACCGCGAGGAGAACGATACGAGCAGTACTTC. It translates to CASSPPRGERYEQYF.

CDR3 nucleotide sequence: TGTGCCAGCAGCCAAGATTTTGGGGGTAGCACAGATACGCAGTATTTT. Amino acid sequence: CASSQDFGGSTDTQYF. The chain employs TRBV3-1 and TRBJ2-3; D possibly uses TRBD1 or TRBD2 (5 bases each). The V gene's germline CDR1 is LGHDT and CDR2 YNNKEL (reference sequence). Trimming took off 0 bases at V and 0 bases at J, with 10 bases between the two ends. The CDR3 consists of 16 residues.

This clonotype was found a few times. The rearrangement uses TRBV28 and TRBJ2-5; unclear D gene. CDR3 length: 12 amino acids. CDR1 and CDR2 from the germline V gene are MDHEN and SYDVKM. Trimming shortened V by 10 bases and J by 10 bases, and 19 bases separated the two germline ends. The CDR3 DNA reads TGTGCCATCTCGGCCCTTTGGGCGAGCCAGTACTTC. Amino acids: CAISALWASQYF.

In its sample, this clonotype was seen many times. This rearrangement joins TRBV7-6 to TRBJ2-5; D ambiguous. The length of the CDR3 is 12 residues. V lost 3 bases, J lost 2 bases, and 4 bases lay in between. The V gene's germline CDR1 is SGHVS and CDR2 FNYEAQ. CDR3 region: CASSFGQETQYF. The CDR3 DNA is TGTGCCAGCAGCTTCGGTCAAGAGACCCAGTACTTC.

V and J are TRBV5-4 and TRBJ2-7; TRBD1 matches at 7 bases. Losses at the gene ends were 4 bases for V and 0 bases for J; bases not matched to a gene: 10. Germline CDR1 is SGHNT and CDR2 is YYREEE (reference sequence). This CDR3 is built from 16 residues. The CDR3 DNA reads TGTGCCAGCAGCCCACCCGGGACAGAGCTCTCCTACGAGCAGTACTTC. As protein: CASSPPGTELSYEQYF.

In this sample, this clonotype turned up a few times. The chain combines TRBV6-2 or TRBV6-3 with TRBJ2-7; D is perhaps TRBD2 (6 bases). The germline gives CDR1 MNHEY, CDR2 SVGEGT. V was pared by 6 bases and J by 6 bases, with 12 bases between. CDR3 size: 12 residues. CDR3 residues: CASSRGTSEQYF. In DNA form, the CDR3 reads TGTGCCAGCAGCCGCGGGACTTCCGAGCAGTACTTC.

As to this clonotype: This may arise from a read error, as a much more abundant clone is one base away. The chain links TRBV9 to TRBJ2-3; 10 bases are a match to TRBD1. The CDR3 sequence is 14 residues long. Germline lookup yields CDR1 SGDLS and CDR2 YYNGEE. Trimming took 4 bases from V and 4 from J; bases not matched to a gene: 3. The chain's CDR3 is CASSHGQGADTQYF. CDR3 in DNA: TGTGCCAGCAGCCACGGACAGGGGGCAGATACGCAGTATTTT.

Only a few counts were recorded for this clonotype. V is TRBV12-3 or TRBV12-4 and J is TRBJ1-2; D uncertain. V lost 3 bases and J 4 bases, leaving 9 bases between the germline ends. CDR3 length: 13 residues. Here the CDR3 reads CASSFSGTYGYTF. CDR3 in DNA: TGTGCCAGCAGTTTTTCGGGAACCTATGGCTACACCTTC.

CDR3 protein: CASSPPGSKRETQYF. In nucleotides, the CDR3 is TGCGCCAGCAGCCCACCCGGATCCAAACGTGAGACCCAGTACTTC. The gene calls are TRBV4-1 and TRBJ2-5; unclear D gene. Germline V gives CDR1 MGHRA, CDR2 YSYEKL. V shed 4 bases and J shed 5 bases, with 17 bases lying between them. The CDR3 is 15 residues long.

The CDR3 DNA reads as TGTGCCAGTAGTATAGATCTGAGCTGGAATTCACCCCTCCACTTT. It yields the protein CASSIDLSWNSPLHF. The V and J genes are TRBV19 and TRBJ1-6; D is unclear. Germline V gene data show CDR1 as LNHDA and CDR2 as SQIVND (reference sequence). Trimming took 0 bases from V and 7 from J, leaving 10 bases between them. The CDR3 spans 15 residues.

The V gene is TRBV7-9, the J gene TRBJ2-7; no firm D call. The CDR3 consists of 13 residues. V was trimmed by 0 bases and J by 9 bases, leaving 12 bases between them. CDR1 and CDR2 from the germline V gene are SEHNR and FQNEAQ (reference sequence). In DNA form, the CDR3 reads TGTGCCAGCAGCTTAGCGCTAGAAGTGGGGCAGTACTTC. It translates to CASSLALEVGQYF.

The chain couples TRBV5-1 to TRBJ2-7, with D hard to call. CDR3 length equals 16 residues. Trimming shortened V by 0 bases and J by 2 bases, and 15 bases separated the two germline ends. The germline gives CDR1 SGHRS, CDR2 YFSETQ. CDR3 sequence: CASSLGVVLSAYEQYF. The CDR3 region has the DNA TGCGCCAGCAGCTTGGGAGTGGTTCTTTCGGCCTACGAGCAGTACTTC. The full variable domain, completed using reference TRBV5-1 and TRBJ2-7, is KAGVTQTPRYLIKTRGQQVTLSCSPISGHRSVSWYQQTPGQGLQFLFEYFSETQRNKGNFPGRFSGRQFSNSRSEMNVSTLELGDSALYLCASSLGVVLSAYEQYFGPGTRLTVT.

J is TRBJ2-3 and V is TRBV14; 7 nucleotides match TRBD1. CDR3 size: 16 residues. J was trimmed by 6 bases and V by 3 bases; bases with no gene match: 12. From germline, CDR1 is SGHDN and CDR2 FVKESK. Written as DNA, the CDR3 is TGTGCCAGCAGCCAGCGGACAGGTGGGCGGCGGGATACGCAGTATTTT. Its protein is CASSQRTGGRRDTQYF.

This chain links TRBV12-5 with TRBJ2-1; no clear D. This CDR3 contains 15 residues. V was cut by 7 bases and J by 2 bases, with 15 bases left in between. Germline values: CDR1 LGHNT, CDR2 FRNRAP. The CDR3 coding sequence is TGTGCTAGTGTCTCAGGCTATTCTACCTACAATGAGCAGTTCTTC. It specifies CASVSGYSTYNEQFF.

The chain recombines TRBV30 with TRBJ2-3, with a tentative D call TRBD2 (5 bases). The CDR3 has 17 amino acids. V shed 0 bases and J shed 3 bases, with 19 bases lying between them. The germline gives CDR1 GTSNPN, CDR2 SVGIG (reference sequence). The DNA for the CDR3 is TGTGCCTGGAGTGTGGGCCTGATGTCCACGGGGACAGATACGCAGTATTTT. Translated: CAWSVGLMSTGTDTQYF.

This clonotype has a handful of counts. This rearrangement joins TRBV20-1 to TRBJ2-1; weak D call: TRBD2 (5 bases). This CDR3 contains 15 residues. Germline assignment: CDR1 DFQATT and CDR2 SNEGSKA (reference sequence). Trimming took 3 bases from V and 5 from J, leaving 17 bases between them. CDR3 DNA sequence: TGCAGTGCTAGGTTCCCCTACTCCGGGAACAATGAGCAGTTCTTC. Translation gives CSARFPYSGNNEQFF.

The V gene is TRBV29-1, the J gene TRBJ2-7; D may correspond to TRBD1 or TRBD2 (5 bases each). The CDR3 spans 13 residues. Germline CDR1 and CDR2: SQVTM and ANQGSEA. V lost 6 bases and J 6 bases, leaving 18 bases between the germline ends. The CDR3 sequence: CSVVRQSEGEQYF. DNA for the CDR3: TGCAGCGTGGTAAGACAGAGCGAGGGCGAGCAGTACTTC.

For the CDR3, the DNA is TGTGCCAGCAAACTGATGAATCTGGGCGGAAACACCATATATTTT. Its protein product is CASKLMNLGGNTIYF. The rearrangement links TRBV6-5 to TRBJ1-3; D is ambiguous. Germline V lookup: CDR1 MNHEY, CDR2 SVGAGI. The CDR3 has 15 residues. V lost 7 bases and J 4 bases, leaving 17 bases between the germline ends.

This clonotype has only a few counts. The chain employs TRBV18 and TRBJ1-2; 8 bases align to TRBD1. The V gene's germline CDR1 is KGHSH and CDR2 LQKENI. This CDR3 is 14 amino acids long. J lost 8 bases, V lost 3 bases, and 8 bases had no gene match. The CDR3 is CASSPSLGTGGYTF. Here the CDR3 DNA reads TGTGCCAGCTCACCCTCTTTGGGGACAGGCGGCTACACCTTC.

The V gene is TRBV28, the J gene TRBJ2-5; D is ambiguous. CDR1 and CDR2 from the germline V gene are MDHEN and SYDVKM. V lost 4 bases and J lost 7, with 7 bases in between. The CDR3 consists of 11 residues. DNA for the CDR3: TGTGCCAGCAGTTCGGCGCGGACCCAGTACTTC. Protein sequence: CASSSARTQYF.

A few counts support this clonotype. The CDR3 DNA follows: TGCAGCGTTGCCTCCGGGACCCCATGGACGGATGAGCAGTTCTTC. It is translated as CSVASGTPWTDEQFF. The chain recombines TRBV29-1 with TRBJ2-1; the D gene could be TRBD1 or TRBD2 (5 bases each). Germline values: CDR1 SQVTM, CDR2 ANQGSEA. Trimming removed 4 bases from V and 8 bases from J, with 21 bases in between. The CDR3 is 15 amino acids.

The rearrangement joins TRBV20-1 to TRBJ2-7, with a weak D call TRBD1 (5 bases). The CDR3 is made up of 13 amino acids. Between the trimmed V and J ends, which lost 3 bases and 0 bases, there was a span of 9 bases. CDR1 and CDR2 (germline): DFQATT, SNEGSKA (reference sequence). The CDR3 reads CSASWGLSYEQYF. As DNA, the CDR3 is TGCAGTGCTAGTTGGGGCCTCTCCTACGAGCAGTACTTC.

This clonotype turned up a few times. The rearrangement links TRBV6-2 or TRBV6-3 to TRBJ1-2; D is uncertain. Trimming took 5 bases from V and 3 from J, leaving 19 bases between them. Looked up from germline, CDR1 is MNHEY and CDR2 is SVGEGT. This CDR3 has 16 amino acids. Here the CDR3 DNA reads TGTGCCAGCAGTACGGCAAGGAAGAGCCTATACTATGGCTACACCTTC. Protein sequence: CASSTARKSLYYGYTF.

This chain links TRBV5-1 with TRBJ2-3; D uncertain. V was cut by 0 bases and J by 2 bases, with 10 bases left in between. Germline loops: CDR1 SGHRS, CDR2 YFSETQ. This CDR3 contains 15 residues. In nucleotides, the CDR3 is TGCGCCAGCAGCTTGGCCCCTCTACCCACAGATACGCAGTATTTT. Translating gives CASSLAPLPTDTQYF.

The CDR3 region is CASSLSTGGGEKLFF. The CDR3, as DNA: TGTGCCAGCAGTTTGTCCACAGGGGGCGGTGAAAAACTGTTTTTT. The V gene is TRBV27, the J gene TRBJ1-4; 9 bases are shared with TRBD1. Germline CDR1 reads MNHEY; CDR2 reads SMNVEV (reference sequence). The trim removed 3 bases at V and 7 bases at J, leaving 6 bases unmatched. The CDR3 is made up of 15 amino acids. The full variable domain, completed using reference TRBV27 and TRBJ1-4, is EAQVTQNPRYLITVTGKKLTVTCSQNMNHEYMSWYRQDPGLGLRQIYYSMNVEVTDKGDVPEGYKVSRKEKRNFPLILESPSPNQTSLYFCASSLSTGGGEKLFFGSGTQLSVL.

This clonotype came up many times. The chain joins TRBV7-8 to TRBJ1-6; 8 bases are a match to TRBD1. The length of the CDR3 is 17 residues. Trimming removed 6 bases from V and 10 bases from J; junction bases left unmatched: 17. CDR1 and CDR2 from the germline V gene are SGHVS and FQNEAQ. As DNA, the CDR3 is TGTGCCAGCAGTCCTGCGGCAGGGGGCTCGATGGGGTCACCCCTCCACTTT. Protein: CASSPAAGGSMGSPLHF.

The rearrangement links TRBV12-3 or TRBV12-4 to TRBJ2-7; D is ambiguous. The CDR3 is made up of 15 amino acids. The V end lost 1 base, the J end lost 2 bases, and 12 bases lay between the germline ends. The CDR3 DNA reads TGTGCCAGCAGTTTAGGCCGGCCTTATCCCTACGAGCAGTACTTC. This codes for CASSLGRPYPYEQYF.

This clonotype was found a few times. The chain employs TRBV12-5 and TRBJ1-2; D gene uncertain. Trimming cost V 3 bases and J 1 base, with 12 bases left between them. Per germline, CDR1 LGHNT and CDR2 FRNRAP. This CDR3 region has 15 residues. DNA of the CDR3: TGTGCTAGTGGTTTTATCTCGTGGGATAACTATGGCTACACCTTC. Amino acids: CASGFISWDNYGYTF. The variable domain in full, completed from reference TRBV12-5 and TRBJ1-2, reads DARVTQTPRHKVTEMGQEVTMRCQPILGHNTVFWYRQTMMQGLELLAYFRNRAPLDDSGMPKDRFSAEMPDATLATLKIQPSEPRDSAVYFCASGFISWDNYGYTFGSGTRLTVV.